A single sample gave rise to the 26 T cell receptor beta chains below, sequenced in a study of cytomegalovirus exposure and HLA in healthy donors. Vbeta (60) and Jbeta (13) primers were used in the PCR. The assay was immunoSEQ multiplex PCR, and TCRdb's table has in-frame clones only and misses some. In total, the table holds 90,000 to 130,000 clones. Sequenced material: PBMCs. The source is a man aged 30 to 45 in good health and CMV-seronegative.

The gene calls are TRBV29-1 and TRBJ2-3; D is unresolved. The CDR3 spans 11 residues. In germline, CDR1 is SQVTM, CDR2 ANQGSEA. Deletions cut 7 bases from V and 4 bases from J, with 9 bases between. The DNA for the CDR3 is TGCAGCGCCTCAGTGCCAGATACGCAGTATTTT. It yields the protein CSASVPDTQYF.

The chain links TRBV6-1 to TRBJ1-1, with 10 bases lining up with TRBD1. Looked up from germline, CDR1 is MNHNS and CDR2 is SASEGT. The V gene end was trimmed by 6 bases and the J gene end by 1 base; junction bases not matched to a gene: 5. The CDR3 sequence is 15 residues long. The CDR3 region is CASSQTGGGNTEAFF. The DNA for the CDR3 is TGTGCCAGCAGCCAGACAGGGGGCGGGAACACTGAAGCTTTCTTT.

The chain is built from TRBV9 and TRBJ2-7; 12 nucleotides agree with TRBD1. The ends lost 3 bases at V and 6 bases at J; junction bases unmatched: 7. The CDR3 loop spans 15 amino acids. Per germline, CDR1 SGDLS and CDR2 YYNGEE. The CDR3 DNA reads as TGTGCCAGCAGCGGAGAGGGGACAGGGGGCAGCGAGCAGTACTTC. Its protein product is CASSGEGTGGSEQYF.

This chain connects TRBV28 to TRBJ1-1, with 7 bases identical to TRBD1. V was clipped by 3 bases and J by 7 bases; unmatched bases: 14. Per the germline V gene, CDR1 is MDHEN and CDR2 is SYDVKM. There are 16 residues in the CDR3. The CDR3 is CASSLPAETGRGEAFF. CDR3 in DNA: TGTGCCAGCAGTTTGCCAGCGGAGACAGGGCGGGGTGAAGCTTTCTTT.

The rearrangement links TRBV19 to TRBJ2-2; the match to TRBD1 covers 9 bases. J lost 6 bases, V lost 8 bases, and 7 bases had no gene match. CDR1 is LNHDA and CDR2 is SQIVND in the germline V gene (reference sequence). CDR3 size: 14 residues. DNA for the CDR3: TGTGCCAGTGGCCGGGACAGGGAATCCGGGGAGCTGTTTTTT. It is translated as CASGRDRESGELFF.

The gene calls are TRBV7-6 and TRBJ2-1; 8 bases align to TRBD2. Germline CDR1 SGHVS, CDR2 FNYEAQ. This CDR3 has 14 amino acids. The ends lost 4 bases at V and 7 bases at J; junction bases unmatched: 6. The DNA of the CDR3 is TGTGCCAGCAGCTGGCGCGGGGGGTTTAATGAGCAGTTCTTC. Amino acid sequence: CASSWRGGFNEQFF.

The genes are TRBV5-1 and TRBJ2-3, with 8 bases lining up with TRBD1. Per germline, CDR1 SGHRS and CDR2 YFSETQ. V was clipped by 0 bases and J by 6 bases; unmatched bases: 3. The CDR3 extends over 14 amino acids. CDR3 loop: CASSLGQGKDTQYF. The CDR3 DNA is TGCGCCAGCAGCTTGGGACAGGGGAAGGATACGCAGTATTTT.

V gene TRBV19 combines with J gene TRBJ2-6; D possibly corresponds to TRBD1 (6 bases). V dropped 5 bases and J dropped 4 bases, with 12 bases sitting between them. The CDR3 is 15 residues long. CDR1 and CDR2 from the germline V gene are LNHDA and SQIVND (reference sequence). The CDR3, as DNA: TGTGCCAGTAGTGTAACAGGGACCGGGGCCAACGTCCTGACTTTC. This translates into CASSVTGTGANVLTF.

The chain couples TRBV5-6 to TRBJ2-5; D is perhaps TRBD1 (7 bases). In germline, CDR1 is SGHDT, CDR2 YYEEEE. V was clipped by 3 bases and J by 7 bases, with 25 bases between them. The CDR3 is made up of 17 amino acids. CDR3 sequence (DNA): TGTGCCAGCAGCTCGGCCCCAGGGGGGCCGGCGCAGGTGACCCAGTACTTC. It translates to CASSSAPGGPAQVTQYF.

DNA for the CDR3: TGTGCCAGCAGCTTTGGTATGACTCTCTCTGGAAACACCATATATTTT. Protein product: CASSFGMTLSGNTIYF. This chain uses TRBV7-8 with TRBJ1-3, with D hard to call. Germline V CDR1 and CDR2: SGHVS, FQNEAQ. The CDR3 totals 16 residues. Between the trimmed V and J ends, which lost 3 bases and 0 bases, there was a span of 12 bases.

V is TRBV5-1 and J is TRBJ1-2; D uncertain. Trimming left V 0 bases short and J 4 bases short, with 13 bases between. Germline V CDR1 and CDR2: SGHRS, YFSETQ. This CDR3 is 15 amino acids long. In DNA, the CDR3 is TGCGCCAGCAGCTTGGGGTCCTCGCCCGGCTATGGCTACACCTTC. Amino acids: CASSLGSSPGYGYTF.

The CDR3 here is CASSTGLFGPQHF. The CDR3 region has the DNA TGTGCCAGCAGTACGGGACTGTTCGGGCCCCAGCATTTT. The genes are TRBV27 and TRBJ1-5; tentative D call: TRBD1 (5 bases). The CDR3 consists of 13 residues. V shed 5 bases and J shed 9 bases, with 14 bases lying between them. Germline V lookup: CDR1 MNHEY, CDR2 SMNVEV (reference sequence).

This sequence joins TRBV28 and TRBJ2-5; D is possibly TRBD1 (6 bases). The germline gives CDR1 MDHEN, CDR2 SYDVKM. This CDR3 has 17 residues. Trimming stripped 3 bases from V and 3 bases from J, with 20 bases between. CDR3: CASSFSERQVWEETQYF. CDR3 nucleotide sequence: TGTGCCAGCAGTTTTTCGGAGCGACAGGTCTGGGAAGAGACCCAGTACTTC.

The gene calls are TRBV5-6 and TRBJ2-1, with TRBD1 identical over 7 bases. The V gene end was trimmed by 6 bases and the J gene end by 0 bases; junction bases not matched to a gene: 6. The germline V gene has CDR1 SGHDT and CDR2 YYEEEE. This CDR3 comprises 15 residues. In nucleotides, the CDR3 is TGTGCCAGCACCCTGGGACAGCTCTCCTACAATGAGCAGTTCTTC. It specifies CASTLGQLSYNEQFF.

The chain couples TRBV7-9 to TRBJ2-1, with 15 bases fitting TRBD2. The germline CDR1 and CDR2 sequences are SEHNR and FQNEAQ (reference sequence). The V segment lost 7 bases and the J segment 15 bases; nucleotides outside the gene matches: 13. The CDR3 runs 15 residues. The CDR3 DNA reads TGTGCCAGCACCCATCGGACTAGCGGGGGGGCCGAGGTGTTCTTC. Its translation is CASTHRTSGGAEVFF.

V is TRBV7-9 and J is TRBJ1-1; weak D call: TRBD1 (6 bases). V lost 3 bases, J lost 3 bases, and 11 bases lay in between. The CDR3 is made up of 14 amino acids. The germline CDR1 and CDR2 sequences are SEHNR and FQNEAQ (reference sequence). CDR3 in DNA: TGTGCCAGCAGCTTCGGGACACATCACACTGAAGCTTTCTTT. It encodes CASSFGTHHTEAFF.

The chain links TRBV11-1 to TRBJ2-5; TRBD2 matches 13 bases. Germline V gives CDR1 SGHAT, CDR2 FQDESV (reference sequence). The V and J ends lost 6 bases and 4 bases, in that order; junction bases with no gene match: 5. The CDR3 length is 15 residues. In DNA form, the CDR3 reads TGTGCCAGCAGTTCAACTAGCGGGGGGGGAGAGACCCAGTACTTC. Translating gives CASSSTSGGGETQYF.

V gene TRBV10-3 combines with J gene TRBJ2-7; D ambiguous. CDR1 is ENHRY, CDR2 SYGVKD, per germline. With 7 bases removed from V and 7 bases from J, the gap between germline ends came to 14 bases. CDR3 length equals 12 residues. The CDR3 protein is CAITTDGGEQYF. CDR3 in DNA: TGTGCCATCACTACCGACGGCGGTGAGCAGTACTTC.

The CDR3 DNA follows: TGTGCCAGCAGCCGTTATAGCGGGGGGGCTACAGATACGCAGTATTTT. It specifies CASSRYSGGATDTQYF. The chain joins TRBV11-2 to TRBJ2-3, with 11 bases identical to TRBD2. This CDR3 spans 16 amino acids. Germline V lookup: CDR1 SGHAT, CDR2 FQNNGV. V was pared by 5 bases and J by 3 bases, with 7 bases of the junction left unmatched. Using reference TRBV11-2 and TRBJ2-3 for the parts outside the CDR3, the full variable domain is EAGVAQSPRYKIIEKRQSVAFWCNPISGHATLYWYQQILGQGPKLLIQFQNNGVVDDSQLPKDRFSAERLKGVDSTLKIQPAKLEDSAVYLCASSRYSGGATDTQYFGPGTRLTVL.

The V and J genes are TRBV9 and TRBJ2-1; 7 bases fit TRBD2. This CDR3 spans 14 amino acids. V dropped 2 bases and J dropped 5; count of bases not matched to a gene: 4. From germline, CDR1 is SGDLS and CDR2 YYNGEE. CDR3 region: CASSVTSAHNEQFF. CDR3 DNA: TGTGCCAGCAGCGTTACTAGCGCTCACAATGAGCAGTTCTTC.

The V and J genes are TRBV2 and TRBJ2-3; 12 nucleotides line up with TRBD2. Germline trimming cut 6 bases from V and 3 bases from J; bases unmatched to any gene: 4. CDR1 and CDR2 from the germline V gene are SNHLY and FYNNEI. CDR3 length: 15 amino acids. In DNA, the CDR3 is TGTGCCAGCAGGGAGACTAGCGGGAGAACAGATACGCAGTATTTT. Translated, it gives CASRETSGRTDTQYF.

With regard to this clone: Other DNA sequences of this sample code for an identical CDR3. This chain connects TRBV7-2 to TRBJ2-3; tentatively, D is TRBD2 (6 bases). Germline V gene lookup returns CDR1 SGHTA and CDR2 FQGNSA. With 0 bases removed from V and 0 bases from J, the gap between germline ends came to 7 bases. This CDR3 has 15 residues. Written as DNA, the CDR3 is TGTGCCAGCAGCTTAGCGGGGGGAAGCACAGATACGCAGTATTTT. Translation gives CASSLAGGSTDTQYF.

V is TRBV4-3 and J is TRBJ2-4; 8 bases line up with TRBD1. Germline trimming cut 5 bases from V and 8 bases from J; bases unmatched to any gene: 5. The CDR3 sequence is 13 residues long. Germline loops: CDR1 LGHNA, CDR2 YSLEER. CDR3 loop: CASSVGQADIQYF. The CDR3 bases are TGCGCCAGCAGCGTGGGACAGGCGGACATTCAGTACTTC.

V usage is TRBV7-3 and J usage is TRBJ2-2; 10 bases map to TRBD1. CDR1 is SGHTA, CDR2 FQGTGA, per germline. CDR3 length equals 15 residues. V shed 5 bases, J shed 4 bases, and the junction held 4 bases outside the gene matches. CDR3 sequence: CASSLGQGGTGELFF. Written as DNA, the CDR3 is TGTGCCAGCAGCCTCGGACAGGGGGGCACCGGGGAGCTGTTTTTT. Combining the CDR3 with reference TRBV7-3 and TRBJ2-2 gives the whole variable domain GAGVSQTPSNKVTEKGKYVELRCDPISGHTALYWYRQSLGQGPEFLIYFQGTGAADDSGLPNDRFFAVRPEGSVSTLKIQRTERGDSAVYLCASSLGQGGTGELFFGEGSRLTVL.

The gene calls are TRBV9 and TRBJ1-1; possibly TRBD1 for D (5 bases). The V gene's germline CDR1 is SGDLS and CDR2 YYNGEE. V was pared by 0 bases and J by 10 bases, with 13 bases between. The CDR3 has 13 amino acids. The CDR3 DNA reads TGTGCCAGCAGCGTAGATCCGTCCCAGGGAGCTTTCTTT. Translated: CASSVDPSQGAFF.

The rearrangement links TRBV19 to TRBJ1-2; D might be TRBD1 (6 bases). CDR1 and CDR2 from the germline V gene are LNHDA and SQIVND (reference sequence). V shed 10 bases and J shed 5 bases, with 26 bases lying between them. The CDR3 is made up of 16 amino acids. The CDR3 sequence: CATLGTPFWGGYGYTF. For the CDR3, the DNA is TGTGCCACCCTCGGGACACCCTTTTGGGGGGGATATGGCTACACCTTC.